What follows are 17 T cell receptor beta chains derived from one specimen sequenced in a study of shared clonotypes between healthy human individuals. Sequencing was performed with immunoSEQ multiplex PCR; in TCRdb, only in-frame clones are kept and a portion is missing. The sample lists about half a million clones; roughly three quarters were seen once. The sequenced sample consisted of PBMCs. These receptors were taken from a woman aged 35 to 49 in good health. Some clones in this sample may be carry-over from other donors' samples.

This clone was counted ten times or more. This sequence joins TRBV5-3 and TRBJ2-1, with D unresolved. TRBV5-3 is filed as an ORF, its function uncertain. V lost 4 bases to trimming and J lost 0 bases, with 5 bases between them. The CDR3 is 13 amino acids. CDR3 sequence: CARSGSSYNEQFF. CDR3 bases: TGTGCCAGAAGCGGAAGCTCCTACAATGAGCAGTTCTTC.

This rearrangement joins TRBV19 to TRBJ1-5; D unresolved. The CDR3 consists of 13 residues. V was trimmed by 3 bases and J by 6 bases, leaving 9 bases between them. Germline-derived CDR1 and CDR2 are LNHDA and SQIVND (reference sequence). The CDR3, as DNA: TGTGCCAGTAGTATCAGTCCAGGTCAGCCCCAGCATTTT. Residues: CASSISPGQPQHF.

This chain connects TRBV5-6 to TRBJ2-7; D perhaps matches TRBD1 (6 bases). This CDR3 region has 17 residues. Germline assignment: CDR1 SGHDT and CDR2 YYEEEE. V shed 6 bases and J shed 2 bases, with 24 bases lying between them. The CDR3 DNA is TGTGCCAGCACCATCAGGGGCCCGAGGCCGATAACCTACGAGCAGTACTTC. It yields the protein CASTIRGPRPITYEQYF. Variable domain in full (rest from reference TRBV5-6 and TRBJ2-7): DAGVTQSPTHLIKTRGQQVTLRCSPKSGHDTVSWYQQALGQGPQFIFQYYEEEERQRGNFPDRFSGHQFPNYSSELNVNALLLGDSALYLCASTIRGPRPITYEQYFGPGTRLTVT.

The chain employs TRBV19 and TRBJ1-4; D perhaps matches TRBD1 (6 bases). The germline gives CDR1 LNHDA, CDR2 SQIVND (reference sequence). V was clipped by 5 bases and J by 4 bases, with 17 bases between them. The CDR3 runs to 16 residues. This CDR3 is CASSLLWGADNEKLFF. The CDR3 coding sequence is TGTGCCAGTAGTCTCCTTTGGGGGGCTGATAATGAAAAACTGTTTTTT.

CDR3 protein: CSASPGDGYTF. CDR3 DNA sequence: TGCAGTGCTAGCCCTGGGGACGGCTACACCTTC. This chain links TRBV20-1 with TRBJ1-2; tentatively, D is TRBD1 (5 bases). The V end was cut by 3 bases, the J end by 8 bases, with 10 bases between. CDR3 length: 11 amino acids. The germline CDR1 and CDR2 sequences are DFQATT and SNEGSKA (reference sequence).

This clone was recorded at least ten times. This sequence joins TRBV13 and TRBJ2-5; TRBD2 aligns across 12 bases. This CDR3 comprises 16 residues. Germline CDR1 PRHDT, CDR2 FYEKMQ (reference sequence). The trim removed 4 bases at V and 0 bases at J, leaving 3 bases unmatched. CDR3 loop: CASSSRLAGDQETQYF. The CDR3 DNA is TGTGCCAGCAGCTCCCGACTAGCGGGAGACCAAGAGACCCAGTACTTC.

The chain combines TRBV7-2 with TRBJ2-2; D may match TRBD1 or TRBD2 (5 bases each). Germline V gives CDR1 SGHTA, CDR2 FQGNSA. The CDR3 length is 12 residues. V lost 5 bases and J lost 9, with 10 bases in between. The CDR3 is CASSPSGRELFF. Here the CDR3 DNA reads TGTGCCAGCAGCCCTTCGGGGCGGGAGCTGTTTTTT. Full variable domain (remainder filled in from reference TRBV7-2 and TRBJ2-2): GAGVSQSPSNKVTEKGKDVELRCDPISGHTALYWYRQSLGQGLEFLIYFQGNSAPDKSGLPSDRFSAERTGGSVSTLTIQRTQQEDSAVYLCASSPSGRELFFGEGSRLTVL.

V usage is TRBV28 and J usage is TRBJ2-7; 11 nucleotides align to TRBD1. This CDR3 has 14 residues. Germline CDR1 MDHEN, CDR2 SYDVKM. J gave up 5 bases and V 8 bases, and 8 bases lay outside the gene matches. CDR3 sequence: CASESGQGVHEQYF. CDR3 DNA sequence: TGTGCCAGCGAATCGGGACAGGGGGTTCACGAGCAGTACTTC.

V is TRBV28 and J is TRBJ1-3; D remains ambiguous. This CDR3 has 17 amino acids. Between the trimmed V and J ends, which lost 5 bases and 4 bases, there was a span of 21 bases. Germline CDR1 is MDHEN and CDR2 is SYDVKM. This chain's CDR3 is CASSPYLRHGGGNTIYF. In DNA, the CDR3 is TGTGCCAGCAGTCCCTACCTGAGACACGGTGGGGGAAACACCATATATTTT.

The chain recombines TRBV10-3 with TRBJ1-4; a possible D gene is TRBD1 (5 bases). CDR3 length equals 13 residues. Germline lookup yields CDR1 ENHRY and CDR2 SYGVKD. V dropped 6 bases and J dropped 8 bases, with 13 bases sitting between them. In nucleotides, the CDR3 is TGTGCCATCAGGGGGCTTACACACGAAAAACTGTTTTTT. This sequence encodes CAIRGLTHEKLFF.

This sequence joins TRBV30 and TRBJ1-1; TRBD1 might be the D (6 bases). Germline V gene lookup returns CDR1 GTSNPN and CDR2 SVGIG (reference sequence). The CDR3 totals 11 residues. With 7 bases removed from V and 8 bases from J, the gap between germline ends came to 14 bases. This CDR3 is CAYHREGEAFF. The CDR3 DNA is TGTGCCTACCACAGGGAGGGGGAAGCTTTCTTT.

This clone was detected ten times or more. The identical CDR3 is also encoded by other nucleotide sequences in the sample. The V gene is TRBV11-2, the J gene TRBJ2-3, with D unclear. Germline V gives CDR1 SGHAT, CDR2 FQNNGV. The ends were cut back, 2 bases at V and 6 bases at J, with 3 bases in the middle. The CDR3 loop spans 11 amino acids. CDR3 amino acids: CASSLTDTQYF. CDR3 DNA sequence: TGTGCCAGCAGCTTAACGGATACGCAGTATTTT.

This clone was recorded at least ten times. This specimen includes other DNA sequences encoding the same CDR3. V usage is TRBV4-2 and J usage is TRBJ2-2, with TRBD2 matching over 7 bases. The CDR3 has 16 amino acids. In germline, CDR1 is LGHNA, CDR2 YNFKEQ. Losses at the gene ends were 1 base for V and 2 bases for J; bases not matched to a gene: 4. The CDR3 coding sequence is TGTGCCAGCAGCCAAGGGGGGACTATTAACACCGGGGAGCTGTTTTTT. Translating gives CASSQGGTINTGELFF.

J is TRBJ2-5 and V is TRBV5-1; 7 positions agree with TRBD2. The CDR3 contains 17 residues. The ends lost 0 bases at V and 5 bases at J; junction bases unmatched: 13. Germline V lookup: CDR1 SGHRS, CDR2 YFSETQ. The CDR3 DNA reads as TGCGCCAGCAGCTTGGGTTTAGTACAGGCGGGAGAGGAGACCCAGTACTTC. Protein: CASSLGLVQAGEETQYF.

V and J are TRBV7-8 and TRBJ1-3; perhaps TRBD1 as D (6 bases). V lost 1 base and J lost 4, with 23 bases in between. The length of the CDR3 is 19 residues. Germline CDR1 is SGHVS and CDR2 is FQNEAQ. The CDR3 region has the DNA TGTGCCAGCAGCTTAGAGATTCTTCGTGTAGGGGGTAGCGGAAACACCATATATTTT. It codes for CASSLEILRVGGSGNTIYF.

Regarding this clone: Germline is not matched at one junction end, which may reflect a read error. The CDR3 loop is CASSPPSDEQYF. The CDR3 DNA is TGTGCCAGCAGTCCCCCCTCCGACGAGCAGTACTTC. The chain has TRBV27 and TRBJ2-7; D gene ambiguous. In germline, CDR1 is MNHEY, CDR2 SMNVEV (reference sequence). CDR3 length equals 12 residues.

V gene TRBV6-5 combines with J gene TRBJ2-5; D is possibly TRBD1 or TRBD2 (6 bases each). This CDR3 is built from 11 residues. V was pared by 11 bases and J by 5 bases, with 12 bases between. The germline CDR1 and CDR2 sequences are MNHEY and SVGAGI. The CDR3 nucleotides read TGTGCCGTGGGGGGCGGGGAGACCCAGTACTTC. The encoded protein is CAVGGGETQYF.